This is a list of T cell receptor beta chains from one sample in a study of T cell repertoires in ileal Crohn's disease. The protocol was immunoSEQ multiplex PCR, while the TCRdb copy is restricted to in-frame clones and leaves out a portion. The repertoire includes about 3,400 clones, 75% to 90% of them detected once, and roughly 13% sits in the top ten. The specimen sequenced was ileal tissue. All receptors derive from an adult with Crohn's disease. CDR3s include the opening cysteine and the closing phenylalanine or tryptophan.

v_call	cdr3_aa
TRBV19	CASRNPSGSTDTQYF
TRBV5-1	CASSLGGGTDTQYF
TRBV18	CASSPVQGAYEQYF
TRBV6-1	CASSEGQGPNQPQHF
TRBV11-3	CASSFLVTDTQYF
TRBV19	CASARDPGTSRYEQYF
TRBV5-1	CASSSDRGFSEQYF
TRBV4-2	CASSQGGLAGGNEQFF
TRBV27	CASSPSPAGGADTQYF
TRBV6-5	CASSPTHWEQPQHF
TRBV11-1	CASSLGWDIEAFF
TRBV10-3	CATQADSNYGYTF
TRBV5-1	CASSPGTTINEKLFF
TRBV14	CASSNPGRLNEQYF
TRBV10-3	CAISAGTETQYF
TRBV18	CASSLPGLPPYEQYF
TRBV5-1	CASSHPRSHGNTIYF
TRBV28	CASSFHPGVEAEQYF
TRBV27	CASNYLRGLNTEAFF
TRBV18	CASSPEGQETQYF
TRBV6-1	CASSEWSYEQYF
TRBV11-3	CASSLGPGESNGYTF
TRBV9	CASSLPSGSDEQFF
TRBV6-1	CASRRNSPLHF
TRBV28	CASSPSTLTEEYGYTF
TRBV7-6	CASSPSRAEGYEQYF
TRBV6-1	CASSELIAGVNEQYF
TRBV5-1	CASSLRNRDFQETQYF
TRBV29-1	CSVEVVNFYTDTQYF
TRBV11-2	CASSLGQGHQPQHF
TRBV4-1	CASSKKFPSGRETQYF
TRBV19	CASIPVGGAGYTF
TRBV4-3	CASSQAQGGVETQYF
TRBV7-9	CASSLRSGTGVVEQYF
TRBV5-1	CASMASGALDTQYF
TRBV6-1	CASSGTGLSGYTF
TRBV19	CASSIASRTDYPDTQYF
TRBV10-3	CAISEGGGLGAQHF
TRBV6-5	CASSPRQGAYNEQFF
TRBV27	CASSSSLAGKETQYF
TRBV5-1	CASSLESGIDTQYF
TRBV11-2	CASSLAGKYEQYF
TRBV23-1	CASSQFPRGAGEKLFF
TRBV5-1	CASSSSLNSLASYNEQFF
TRBV9	CASSPRGWDSNTEAFF
TRBV7-9	CASSSSDSTNEKLFF
TRBV4-3	CASSQVTSVRYNEQFF
TRBV5-1	CASSLFDSSTDTQYF
TRBV7-3	CASSLVGNYGYTF
TRBV12-5	CASGYNRQGRGRDTEAFF
TRBV28	CASSPRTGSSNQPQHF
TRBV7-2	CASSLWPRGLASTDTQYF
TRBV30	CALNRGVAENIQYF
TRBV7-2	CASSLDRGLGEQYF
TRBV7-2	CASTQGGAAGGEQYF
TRBV7-8	CASSSAGTYEQYF
TRBV9	CASSGGAPRNEQFF
TRBV27	CASRGGTSEIEKLFF
TRBV7-9	CASSLLGNYGYTF